The 29 T cell receptor beta chains below all came from one sample that was sequenced in a study of T cells in women clearing cervical HPV infection. This table comes from immunoSEQ multiplex PCR, and its TCRdb copy is limited to in-frame clones, with some not included. Recorded for this sample: 20,000 to 25,000 clones. Sequenced: blood buffy coat. The receptor source for this set is a woman between 18 and 70 years old with a cervical HPV16 infection that either progressed to CIN3+ or cleared (not recorded which).

Of note for this clone: The read ends 3 residues shy of where the CDR3 ends; the end is completed using the germline J gene. The rearrangement links TRBV5-1 to TRBJ2-7; 9 bases align to TRBD2. This CDR3 contains 16 residues. Per the germline V gene, CDR1 is SGHRS and CDR2 is YFSETQ. V shed 1 base and J 5 bases; nucleotides not matched to a gene: 10. The CDR3 here is CASSLFAGGPKDEQYF. The CDR3 bases that were read are TGCGCCAGCAGCTTGTTTGCGGGAGGGCCAAAGGACGAG.

To note about this clone: The read ends 3 residues before the CDR3 terminus; that terminus is restored from the germline J gene. V gene TRBV20-1 combines with J gene TRBJ2-3; 10 bases are a match to TRBD1. The J segment lost 3 bases and the V segment lost 0 bases, leaving 6 bases of the junction unmatched. Germline CDR1 DFQATT, CDR2 SNEGSKA (reference sequence). The CDR3 is 16 amino acids. The sequenced part of the CDR3 DNA is TGCAGTGCTAGAGATCCCGGGACAGGGGATACAGATACG. Its protein product is CSARDPGTGDTDT. Given in full, the CDR3 is CSARDPGTGDTDTQYF.

About this clone: The read terminates 3 residues ahead of where the CDR3 ends, so the germline J gene completes it. This chain joins TRBV5-4 and TRBJ2-7; D call uncertain. Germline V gives CDR1 SGHNT, CDR2 YYREEE (reference sequence). The CDR3 loop spans 12 amino acids. The V end lost 0 bases, the J end lost 6 bases, and 7 bases lay between the germline ends. The part of the CDR3 DNA that was read is TGTGCCAGCAGCTTGGGTAACGGCGAG. Translation: CASSLGNGE. The entire CDR3 sequence reads CASSLGNGEQYF.

For this clone: The DNA ends 3 residues before the CDR3 does, and the rest of the CDR3 is filled in from the germline J gene. The chain employs TRBV7-8 and TRBJ2-6, with D perhaps TRBD2 (5 bases). This CDR3 has 16 amino acids. Germline CDR1 and CDR2: SGHVS and FQNEAQ. The V end lost 1 base, the J end lost 0 bases, and 7 bases lay between the germline ends. CDR3 amino acids: CASSLDGDSGANVLTF. The CDR3 DNA, read in part, is TGTGCCAGCAGCTTAGACGGGGACTCTGGGGCCAACGTC.

This CDR3 is CASSISGGFYEQFF. The CDR3 bases that were read are TGTGCCAGTAGTATTAGCGGGGGGTTTTATGAG. The genes are TRBV19 and TRBJ2-1, with 10 bases that match TRBD2. The CDR3 end is not reached by the read, which stops 3 residues before it; the germline J gene fills it in. The germline V gene has CDR1 LNHDA and CDR2 SQIVND (reference sequence). V lost 3 bases to trimming and J lost 8 bases; unmatched junction nucleotides: 4. The CDR3 loop spans 14 amino acids.

A note on this clone: The read finishes 3 residues shy of the CDR3 end, and the germline J gene is used to complete it. This chain connects TRBV20-1 to TRBJ2-7; D gene uncertain. This CDR3 comprises 15 residues. Trimming shortened V by 3 bases and J by 0 bases, and 15 bases separated the two germline ends. Germline assignment: CDR1 DFQATT and CDR2 SNEGSKA (reference sequence). The sequenced CDR3 bases are TGCAGTGCTAGCTCTCCTGGCTTGAGCTCCTACGAG. The encoded protein is CSASSPGLSSYE. From start to end, the CDR3 is CSASSPGLSSYEQYF.

About this clone: The CDR3 is cut off 3 residues early in the read; its end comes from the germline J gene. V usage is TRBV6-2 or TRBV6-3 and J usage is TRBJ2-1; 12 nucleotides line up with TRBD1. V dropped 9 bases and J dropped 0; count of bases not matched to a gene: 9. Germline CDR1 and CDR2: MNHEY and SVGEGT. This CDR3 spans 17 amino acids. Here the CDR3 reads CASTGTGGPFSYNEQFF. The covered CDR3 bases are TGTGCCAGTACCGGGACAGGGGGCCCTTTCTCCTACAATGAG.

To note about this clone: The read stops 3 residues short of the end of the CDR3; the missing end is completed from the germline J gene. V gene TRBV6-1 combines with J gene TRBJ1-2, with 9 bases matching TRBD1. The CDR3 runs 15 residues. CDR1 and CDR2 from the germline V gene are MNHNS and SASEGT. The CDR3 region is CASSEGGTGTYDYTF. The sequenced CDR3 bases are TGTGCCAGCAGTGAGGGGGGGACAGGGACCTACGAC.

Worth noting for this clone: The read terminates 3 residues ahead of where the CDR3 ends, so the germline J gene completes it. V is TRBV20-1 and J is TRBJ2-3; D may be TRBD1 (7 bases). V was pared by 6 bases and J by 5 bases, with 21 bases between. CDR1 DFQATT and CDR2 SNEGSKA come from the germline V gene (reference sequence). CDR3 length: 15 residues. The DNA read from the CDR3 is TGCAGTGCCAGTCCCTCTGGCAGGGGGGAAGATACG. Translated, it gives CSASPSGRGEDT. The full CDR3 protein reads CSASPSGRGEDTQYF.

On this clone itself: The read ends 3 residues shy of where the CDR3 ends; the end is completed using the germline J gene. The chain recombines TRBV6-1 with TRBJ1-6, with 7 bases matching TRBD1. This CDR3 has 15 residues. V dropped 4 bases and J dropped 4; count of bases not matched to a gene: 4. Germline V gives CDR1 MNHNS, CDR2 SASEGT. The covered CDR3 bases are TGTGCCAGCAGTGTGGGGACAGCGTATAATTCACCC. Protein product: CASSVGTAYNSP. In full, the CDR3 is CASSVGTAYNSPLHF.

A word on this clone: With the read ending 3 residues before the CDR3 end, the germline J gene is used to fill in that end. J is TRBJ2-3 and V is TRBV6-1; the match to TRBD2 covers 12 bases. The CDR3 is 17 amino acids. Germline CDR1 reads MNHNS; CDR2 reads SASEGT. The CDR3 region is CASSENLAGGLQETQYF. The sequenced CDR3 bases are TGTGCCAGCAGTGAAAATCTAGCGGGGGGGCTTCAAGAGACG.

About this clone: The read finishes 3 residues shy of the CDR3 end, and the germline J gene is used to complete it. The chain carries TRBV6-1 and TRBJ2-2, with a weak D call TRBD2 (6 bases). From germline, CDR1 is MNHNS and CDR2 SASEGT. CDR3 length: 16 amino acids. The CDR3 loop reads CASSGGSVGLNEKLFF. The sequenced part of the CDR3 DNA is TGTGCCAGCAGTGGGGGGTCAGTGGGACTTAATGAAAAG.

As regards this clone: The DNA ends 3 residues before the CDR3 does, and the rest of the CDR3 is filled in from the germline J gene. Other DNA sequences of this sample code for an identical CDR3. This sequence joins TRBV5-1 and TRBJ2-5, with unresolved D. Trimming pared 2 bases from V and 2 bases from J, leaving 10 bases between. Looked up from germline, CDR1 is SGHRS and CDR2 is YFSETQ. The CDR3 is 14 amino acids. The sequenced CDR3 bases are TGCGCCAGCAGCTTAGTGTCCAGTCAAGAGACC. It encodes CASSLVSSQET. The full CDR3 protein reads CASSLVSSQETQYF.

For this clone: The read gets to within 3 residues of the CDR3 end, and the germline J gene fills in the rest. The V and J genes are TRBV7-2 and TRBJ1-1, with D possibly matching TRBD1 (5 bases). CDR1 is SGHTA, CDR2 FQGNSA, per germline. Trimming pared 2 bases from V and 3 bases from J, leaving 10 bases between. This CDR3 comprises 14 residues. The sequenced part of the CDR3 DNA is TGTGCCAGCAGCTTACAGAGGGGTGACACTGAA. Amino acid sequence: CASSLQRGDTE. The full CDR3 protein reads CASSLQRGDTEAFF.

Remarks on this clone: The CDR3 end is not reached by the read, which stops 3 residues before it; the germline J gene fills it in. The rearrangement joins TRBV13 to TRBJ2-7; TRBD1 agrees at 12 bases. Trimming cost V 6 bases and J 5 bases; bases outside gene matches: 5. Per the germline V gene, CDR1 is PRHDT and CDR2 is FYEKMQ (reference sequence). The CDR3 is 14 amino acids. The CDR3 DNA, read in part, is TGTGCCAGCAGGGGGGACAGGGGGCTCAACGAG. Its translation is CASRGDRGLNE. From start to end, the CDR3 is CASRGDRGLNEQYF.

The CDR3 bases that were read are TGCGCCAGCAGCTTGGATGGTCGTCTAGGTTCACCG. It is translated as CASSLDGRLGSP. From start to end, the CDR3 is CASSLDGRLGSPLFF. The chain uses TRBV5-1 and TRBJ2-2; D remains ambiguous. Read coverage stops 3 residues before the CDR3 terminus; the germline J gene supplies the remainder. From germline, CDR1 is SGHRS and CDR2 YFSETQ. The CDR3 spans 15 residues.

For this clone: Read sequence stops 3 residues before the CDR3 end, and the germline J gene provides the missing end. The V gene is TRBV20-1, the J gene TRBJ2-7; 9 bases line up with TRBD2. The CDR3 extends over 13 amino acids. Unmatched junction bases numbered 9, after V lost 7 bases and J lost 5 bases. Per germline, CDR1 DFQATT and CDR2 SNEGSKA (reference sequence). The part of the CDR3 DNA that was read is TGCAGTGTACGGCGGGAGGGATGGAACGAG. It is translated as CSVRREGWNE. The CDR3 as a whole reads CSVRREGWNEQYF.

Comment on this clone: The read comes to an end 3 residues before the CDR3 does, leaving the germline J gene to fill in the end. The chain has TRBV12-3 or TRBV12-4 and TRBJ1-5; D might be TRBD1 (5 bases). This CDR3 region has 12 residues. V was trimmed by 5 bases and J by 6 bases, leaving 8 bases between them. The CDR3 sequence: CASSKRGQPQHF. The CDR3 bases that were read are TGTGCCAGCAGTAAAAGGGGTCAGCCC.

For this clone: The CDR3 end falls 3 residues outside the read, so it is completed with the germline J gene. This sequence joins TRBV28 and TRBJ2-5; TRBD2 matches 7 bases. Germline values: CDR1 MDHEN, CDR2 SYDVKM. The CDR3 consists of 15 residues. J lost 3 bases, V lost 6 bases, and 10 bases had no gene match. CDR3 sequence reads: CASSPGWAGEETQYF. The sequenced CDR3 bases are TGTGCCAGCAGCCCGGGGTGGGCGGGAGAAGAGACC.

In regard to this clone: The read falls 3 residues short of the CDR3 end, and the missing part is taken from the germline J gene. The chain uses TRBV2 and TRBJ2-3; D unresolved. CDR3 length: 10 residues. Germline CDR1 reads SNHLY; CDR2 reads FYNNEI. The V and J ends lost 8 bases and 6 bases respectively, with 6 bases between them. The CDR3 reads CASARDTQYF. Incomplete CDR3 DNA: TGTGCCAGCGCACGGGATACG.

A remark on this clone: The sequence runs out 3 residues before the end of the CDR3; the remainder is reconstructed from the germline J gene. The chain carries TRBV27 and TRBJ2-1; 7 nucleotides align to TRBD1. Germline CDR1 MNHEY, CDR2 SMNVEV (reference sequence). This CDR3 is 12 amino acids long. Trimming removed 8 bases from V and 6 bases from J; junction bases left unmatched: 4. The sequenced part of the CDR3 DNA is TGTGCCAGCGGCTACAGGGGCAATGAG. Its translation is CASGYRGNE. The full CDR3 sequence reads CASGYRGNEQFF.

As to this clone: The sequence runs out 3 residues before the end of the CDR3; the remainder is reconstructed from the germline J gene. The chain has TRBV15 and TRBJ1-1, with TRBD1 matching over 8 bases. There are 15 residues in the CDR3. V was pared by 1 base and J by 4 bases, with 5 bases of the junction left unmatched. The germline CDR1 and CDR2 sequences are LNHNV and YYDKDF (reference sequence). The DNA read from the CDR3 is TGTGCCACCAGCAGAGTGAGACAGGGGATCACTGAA. Translating gives CATSRVRQGITE. In full, the CDR3 is CATSRVRQGITEAFF.

Regarding this clone: The read falls 3 residues short of the CDR3 end, and the missing part is taken from the germline J gene. The V gene is TRBV19, the J gene TRBJ2-1; TRBD1 aligns across 10 bases. The germline CDR1 and CDR2 sequences are LNHDA and SQIVND (reference sequence). CDR3 size: 14 residues. V shed 9 bases, J shed 4 bases, and the junction held 6 bases outside the gene matches. The CDR3 reads CASHRDRGYNEQFF. The covered CDR3 bases are TGTGCCAGCCACAGGGACAGGGGTTACAATGAG.

As for this clone: The CDR3 goes on 3 residues after the read ends, and that part is filled in from the germline J gene. The chain recombines TRBV7-2 with TRBJ2-3, with 7 bases matching TRBD2. From germline, CDR1 is SGHTA and CDR2 FQGNSA. This CDR3 is built from 14 residues. The CDR3 sequence is CASSLGGGRETQYF. CDR3 DNA (partial): TGTGCCAGCAGCTTAGGCGGGGGTCGGGAGACG. Full variable domain (outside the CDR3, taken from reference TRBV7-2 and TRBJ2-3): GAGVSQSPSNKVTEKGKDVELRCDPISGHTALYWYRQSLGQGLEFLIYFQGNSAPDKSGLPSDRFSAERTGGSVSTLTIQRTQQEDSAVYLCASSLGGGRETQYFGPGTRLTVL.

A remark on this clone: The read stops 3 residues short of the end of the CDR3; the missing end is completed from the germline J gene. The V call is TRBV7-3, the J call TRBJ1-1, with 7 bases that match TRBD1. V trimming: 3 bases; J trimming: 4 bases; junction bases outside the gene matches: 5. The CDR3 consists of 14 residues. From germline, CDR1 is SGHTA and CDR2 FQGTGA. CDR3 region: CASSLTGRGTEAFF. The CDR3 DNA, read in part, is TGTGCCAGCAGCTTGACAGGGAGAGGCACTGAA. Based on the CDR3 plus reference TRBV7-3 and TRBJ1-1, the full variable domain is GAGVSQTPSNKVTEKGKYVELRCDPISGHTALYWYRQSLGQGPEFLIYFQGTGAADDSGLPNDRFFAVRPEGSVSTLKIQRTERGDSAVYLCASSLTGRGTEAFFGQGTRLTVV.

A remark on this clone: One junction end disagrees with the germline gene, perhaps due to a read error. The observed sequence ends 3 residues before the CDR3 terminus, with the missing tail filled in from the germline J gene. The chain combines TRBV4-2 with TRBJ2-7; 7 nucleotides align to TRBD1. Germline CDR1 and CDR2: LGHNA and YNFKEQ. The CDR3 runs to 14 residues. The CDR3 bases that were read are TGCGCCAGCAGCCAAGCAGGGGGCTCCTACGAG. Translation gives CASSQAGGSYE. The complete CDR3 sequence is CASSQAGGSYEQYF.

Note on this clone: With the read ending 3 residues before the CDR3 end, the germline J gene is used to fill in that end. The V and J genes are TRBV9 and TRBJ2-7, with TRBD2 matching 8 bases. The junction had 4 bases not matched to a gene; V was cut back by 0 bases and J by 2 bases. In germline, CDR1 is SGDLS, CDR2 YYNGEE. The CDR3 is 15 amino acids. CDR3 DNA (partial): TGTGCCAGCAGCGTAGCCACTAGCGGCACCTACGAG. This gives the protein CASSVATSGTYE. The complete CDR3 sequence is CASSVATSGTYEQYF.

The CDR3 region is CASSWDSQETQYF. The DNA read from the CDR3 is TGTGCCAGCAGCTGGGACTCACAAGAGACC. The chain recombines TRBV5-4 with TRBJ2-5, with TRBD2 as a possible D gene (6 bases). With the read ending 3 residues before the CDR3 end, the germline J gene is used to fill in that end. The CDR3 has 13 residues. CDR1 SGHNT and CDR2 YYREEE come from the germline V gene (reference sequence). With 3 bases removed from V and 2 bases from J, the gap between germline ends came to 8 bases.

As concerns this clone: Read sequence stops 3 residues before the CDR3 end, and the germline J gene provides the missing end. The chain is built from TRBV7-9 and TRBJ1-1; no reliable D call. Between the trimmed V and J ends, which lost 0 bases and 6 bases, there was a span of 14 bases. The CDR3 spans 15 residues. Germline V CDR1 and CDR2: SEHNR, FQNEAQ (reference sequence). Incomplete CDR3 DNA: TGTGCCAGCAGCTTAGCGCCCCCAGGCCAGGCTGAA. This translates into CASSLAPPGQAE. The full CDR3 protein is CASSLAPPGQAEAFF.